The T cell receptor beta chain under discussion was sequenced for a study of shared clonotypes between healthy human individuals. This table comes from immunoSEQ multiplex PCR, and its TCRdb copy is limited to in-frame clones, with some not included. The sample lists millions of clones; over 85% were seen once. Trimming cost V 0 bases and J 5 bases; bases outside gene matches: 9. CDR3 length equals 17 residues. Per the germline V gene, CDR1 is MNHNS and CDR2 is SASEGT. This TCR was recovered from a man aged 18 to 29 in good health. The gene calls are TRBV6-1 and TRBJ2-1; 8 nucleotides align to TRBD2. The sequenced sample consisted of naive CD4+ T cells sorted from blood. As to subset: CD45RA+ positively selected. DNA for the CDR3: TGTGCCAGCAGTGAAGCGCTTTGGGGCGGGGGGCACAATGAGCAGTTCTTC. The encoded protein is CASSEALWGGGHNEQFF.